The rows below give T cell receptor beta chains drawn from one sample of a study of neoadjuvant anti-PD-1 for oral cavity cancer. The table came from immunoSEQ multiplex PCR; TCRdb's copy has only in-frame clones and leaves some out. The sample has about 15,000 clones; roughly 74% are singletons. This specimen was PBMCs, taken before nivolumab (anti-PD-1) treatment. These receptors all come from a person between 40 and 85 years old with oral cavity squamous cell carcinoma. CDR3s include the opening cysteine and the closing phenylalanine or tryptophan. The order of the fields is D gene, J gene, V gene, clone size, CDR3 protein, CDR3 DNA. The D gene is left open where the match is weak. A row's size may be missing; if present it is once, few, many or a size class.

>.|TRBJ2-7|TRBV2|few
CASNSGRRYEQYF
TGTGCCAGCAACAGCGGACGGAGATACGAGCAGTACTTC
>.|TRBJ2-2|TRBV13|.
CASSLSQVNTGELFF
TGTGCCAGCAGCTTAAGCCAGGTGAACACCGGGGAGCTGTTTTTT
>.|TRBJ2-7|TRBV30|.
CAWSGGYEQYF
TGTGCCTGGAGTGGGGGGTACGAGCAGTACTTC
>.|TRBJ2-5|TRBV5-6|few
CASSLAGVRETQYF
TGTGCCAGCAGCTTGGCAGGGGTCCGAGAGACCCAGTACTTC
>.|TRBJ2-5|TRBV5-4|.
CASSLADNQETQYF
TGTGCCAGCAGCTTGGCGGATAATCAAGAGACCCAGTACTTC
>.|TRBJ2-1|TRBV5-1|.
CASSFQGELTYNEQFF
TGCGCCAGCAGCTTCCAGGGTGAGTTAACCTACAATGAGCAGTTCTTC
>TRBD1|TRBJ1-5|TRBV7-3|.
CASSLTGGNQPQHF
TGTGCCAGCAGCTTGACAGGGGGCAATCAGCCCCAGCATTTT
>TRBD1|TRBJ1-1|TRBV6-5|.
CASRGTDNTEAFF
TGTGCCAGCAGAGGGACAGACAACACTGAAGCTTTCTTT
>.|TRBJ1-1|TRBV4-1|.
CASSQAGGQNTEAFF
TGCGCCAGCAGCCAAGCGGGGGGGCAAAACACTGAAGCTTTCTTT
>.|TRBJ1-6|TRBV4-2|few
CASSQEGPYNSPLHF
TGTGCCAGCAGCCAAGAAGGGCCCTATAATTCACCCCTCCACTTT
>.|TRBJ2-7|TRBV7-9|once
CASSDARGQLYEQYF
TGTGCCAGCAGCGACGCCCGTGGGCAGTTGTACGAGCAGTACTTC
>TRBD1|TRBJ1-2|TRBV9|.
CASSVSAGGDYGYTF
TGTGCCAGCAGCGTCTCGGCAGGGGGCGACTATGGCTACACCTTC
>.|TRBJ2-7|TRBV14|.
CASSLTRYEQYF
TGTGCCAGCAGCCTCACCCGATACGAGCAGTACTTC
>.|TRBJ2-3|TRBV2|.
CASSDRTDTQYF
TGTGCCAGCAGTGACAGGACAGATACGCAGTATTTT
>TRBD2|TRBJ2-7|TRBV7-8|few
CASSLAGGPYEQYF
TGTGCCAGCAGCTTGGCGGGGGGTCCCTACGAGCAGTACTTC
>.|TRBJ2-1|TRBV5-1|.
CASSLSGLSNEQFF
TGCGCCAGCAGCTTGAGTGGACTCAGTAATGAGCAGTTCTTC
>.|TRBJ1-1|TRBV11-2|.
CASSLNENTEAFF
TGTGCCAGCAGCTTAAACGAGAACACTGAAGCTTTCTTT
>.|TRBJ2-7|TRBV20-1|.
CSGRLGYEQYF
TGCAGTGGCCGCTTGGGCTACGAGCAGTACTTC
>TRBD2|TRBJ2-2|TRBV5-1|.
CASSLAGGGTGELFF
TGCGCCAGCAGCTTGGCGGGGGGAGGAACCGGGGAGCTGTTTTTT
>TRBD2|TRBJ2-3|TRBV11-2|.
CASSSVPGLGTDTQYF
TGTGCCAGCAGCTCCGTACCGGGACTAGGGACAGATACGCAGTATTTT
>TRBD1|TRBJ1-5|TRBV7-9|.
CASSPTVGQGWNQPQHF
TGTGCCAGCAGCCCGACTGTAGGACAGGGCTGGAATCAGCCCCAGCATTTT
>TRBD1|TRBJ1-2|TRBV10-3|.
CAISGESGGTANYGYTF
TGTGCCATCAGTGGTGAATCAGGGGGGACAGCTAACTATGGCTACACCTTC
>TRBD1|TRBJ1-4|TRBV4-2|.
CASSQEGGTGVKKLFF
TGTGCCAGCAGCCAAGAAGGAGGGACAGGGGTGAAAAAACTGTTTTTT
>.|TRBJ2-7|TRBV7-8|.
CASSFGPTAYEQYF
TGTGCCAGCAGCTTCGGGCCTACAGCCTACGAGCAGTACTTC
>.|TRBJ1-3|TRBV5-4|.
CASSRNPTGPGMDTIYF
TGTGCCAGCAGCCGAAACCCTACAGGGCCCGGTATGGACACCATATATTTT
>TRBD1|TRBJ2-7|TRBV5-8|.
CASSLDRGSGEQYF
TGTGCCAGCAGCTTGGACAGGGGTTCGGGAGAGCAGTACTTC
>TRBD1|TRBJ1-5|TRBV15|.
CATSSDRVRQPQHF
TGTGCCACCAGCAGTGACAGGGTTAGACAGCCCCAGCATTTT
>.|TRBJ1-1|TRBV19|.
CASSTLTGLNREAFF
TGTGCCAGTAGTACCCTTACAGGGTTGAACAGGGAAGCTTTCTTT
>TRBD2|TRBJ2-1|TRBV11-2|.
CASSLIPPSGERDEQFF
TGTGCCAGCAGCTTAATCCCCCCAAGCGGGGAGAGGGATGAGCAGTTCTTC
>.|TRBJ2-2|TRBV6-1|.
CASRLRNTGELFF
TGTGCCAGCAGGCTGAGGAACACCGGGGAGCTGTTTTTT
>TRBD1|TRBJ1-1|TRBV5-1|.
CASTPLGQGVAEAFF
TGCGCCAGCACGCCCCTGGGACAGGGGGTCGCTGAAGCTTTCTTT
>.|TRBJ2-7|TRBV15|.
CATSRTGTISSYEQYF
TGTGCCACCAGCCGTACCGGGACCATAAGCTCCTACGAGCAGTACTTC
>.|TRBJ1-5|TRBV4-1|.
CASSPASAYNQPQHF
TGCGCCAGCAGCCCAGCTTCCGCCTACAATCAGCCCCAGCATTTT
>TRBD1|TRBJ2-7|TRBV2|.
CASRTRDSSSYEQYF
TGTGCCAGTAGGACTCGGGACAGTAGCTCCTACGAGCAGTACTTC
>.|TRBJ2-5|TRBV4-2|.
CASSQDLGTQGETQYF
TGTGCCAGCAGCCAAGATTTGGGAACCCAGGGCGAGACCCAGTACTTC
>.|TRBJ2-1|TRBV20-1|.
CSASILHEQFF
TGCAGTGCTAGTATTCTGCATGAGCAGTTCTTC
>.|TRBJ2-7|TRBV2|few
CASTVDYEQYF
TGTGCCAGCACGGTCGATTACGAGCAGTACTTC
>TRBD1|TRBJ1-2|TRBV6-1|.
CASSVEGAIYGYTF
TGTGCCAGCAGTGTGGAGGGGGCCATCTATGGCTACACCTTC
>.|TRBJ1-2|TRBV21-1|once
CASSKESLGIRKSNYGYTF
TGTGCCAGCAGCAAAGAGAGCCTGGGGATCAGGAAATCTAACTATGGCTACACCTTC
>TRBD1|TRBJ2-7|TRBV29-1|.
CSVGQGSGYEQYF
TGCAGCGTGGGACAGGGTAGTGGGTACGAGCAGTACTTC
>.|TRBJ1-2|TRBV7-8|.
CASSLRVPPQGYGYTF
TGTGCCAGCAGCTTAAGAGTCCCCCCGCAGGGTTATGGCTACACCTTC